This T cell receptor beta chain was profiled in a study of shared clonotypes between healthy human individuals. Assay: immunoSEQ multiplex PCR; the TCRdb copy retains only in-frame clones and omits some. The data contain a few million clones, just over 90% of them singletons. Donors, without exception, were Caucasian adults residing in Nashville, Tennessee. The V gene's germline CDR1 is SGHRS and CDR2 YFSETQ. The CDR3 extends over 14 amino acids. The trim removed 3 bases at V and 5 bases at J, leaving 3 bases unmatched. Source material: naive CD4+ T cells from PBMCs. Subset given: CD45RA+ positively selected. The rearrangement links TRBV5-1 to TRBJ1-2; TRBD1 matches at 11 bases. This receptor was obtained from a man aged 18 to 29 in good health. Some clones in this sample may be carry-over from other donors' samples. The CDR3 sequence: CASSWDRGEYGYTF. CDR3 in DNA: TGCGCCAGCAGCTGGGACAGGGGGGAATATGGCTACACCTTC.